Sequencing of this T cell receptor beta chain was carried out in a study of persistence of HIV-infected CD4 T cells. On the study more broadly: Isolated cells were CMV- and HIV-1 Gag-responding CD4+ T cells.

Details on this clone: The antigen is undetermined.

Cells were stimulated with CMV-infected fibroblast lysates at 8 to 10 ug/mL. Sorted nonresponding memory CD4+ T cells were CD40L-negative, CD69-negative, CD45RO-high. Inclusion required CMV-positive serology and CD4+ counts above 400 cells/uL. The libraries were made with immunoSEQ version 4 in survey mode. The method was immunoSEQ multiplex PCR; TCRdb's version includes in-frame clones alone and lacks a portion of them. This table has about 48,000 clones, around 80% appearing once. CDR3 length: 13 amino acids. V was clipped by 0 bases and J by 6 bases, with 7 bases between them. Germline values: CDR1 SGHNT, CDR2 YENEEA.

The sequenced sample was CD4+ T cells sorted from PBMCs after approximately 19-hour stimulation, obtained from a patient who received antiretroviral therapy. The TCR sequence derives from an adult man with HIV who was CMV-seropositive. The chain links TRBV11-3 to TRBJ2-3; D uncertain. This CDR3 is CASSLDMVDTQYF. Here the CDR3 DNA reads TGTGCCAGCAGCTTAGATATGGTGGATACGCAGTATTTT.